A single sample is the source of the 10 T cell receptor gamma chains below, sequenced in a study of Vδ1+ human thymocytes. The template was reverse-transcribed extracted RNA. Pooled V-gene forward primers with one constant-region reverse primer generated the CDR3 amplicons by multiplex PCR. TCRdb ran CATT on the multiplex PCR reads. Of tens of thousands of gamma-chain clones in the sample, roughly an eighth were seen once. Study findings and constraints: In the thymus, TRG and TRD repertoires looked highly polyclonal with Gaussian CDR3 lengths.

For these TCRs, the target antigens are not known. The sample was Vdelta1+ gamma-delta thymocytes from the thymus. Subset of the sample: FACS-sorted CD3+ TCRalphabeta- TCRVdelta1+ TCRVdelta2- thymocytes. The receptor source for this set is a child younger than two who had congenital heart surgery.

The chain uses TRGV2 and TRGJ1 or TRGJ2. Per germline, CDR1 EGSNGY and CDR2 YDSYNSKV. The CDR3 runs 15 residues. V trimming: 6 bases; J trimming: 2 bases; junction bases outside the gene matches: 13. The CDR3: CATWNVRNHYYKKLF. CDR3 nucleotides: TGTGCCACCTGGAATGTCCGAAACCATTATTATAAGAAACTCTTT.

The rearrangement uses TRGV4 and TRGJP1. J lost 0 bases, V lost 0 bases, and 4 bases had no gene match. This CDR3 comprises 16 residues. Germline V gene lookup returns CDR1 EGSTGY and CDR2 YDSYTSSV. CDR3 sequence: CATWDGLYTTGWFKIF. The CDR3 bases are TGTGCCACCTGGGATGGGCTCTATACCACTGGTTGGTTCAAGATATTT.

The J gene is TRGJ1 or TRGJ2, the V gene TRGV8. The germline V gene encodes CDR1 VENAVY and CDR2 YDSYNSRV. V was clipped by 2 bases and J by 5 bases; unmatched bases: 3. This CDR3 region has 12 residues. The CDR3 region has the DNA TGTGCCACCTGGGATACAGATTATAAGAAACTCTTT. This translates into CATWDTDYKKLF.

The chain joins TRGV9 to TRGJP. With V trimmed by 0 bases and J by 5 bases, 10 bases remained unmatched. CDR3 length: 19 residues. CDR1 GITISATS and CDR2 ISYDGTV come from the germline V gene (reference sequence). DNA for the CDR3: TGTGCCTTGTGGGAGGTGCTTCTAGGCGAAGAGTTGGGCAAAAAAATCAAGGTATTT. This encodes CALWEVLLGEELGKKIKVF.

The chain joins TRGV3 to TRGJ1 or TRGJ2. J was trimmed by 3 bases and V by 0 bases; bases with no gene match: 17. Germline V lookup: CDR1 VTNTFY, CDR2 YDVSTARD (reference sequence). The CDR3 extends over 18 amino acids. CDR3 sequence: CATWDRLEGETSYYKKLF. The CDR3 DNA reads as TGTGCCACCTGGGACAGGCTCGAGGGCGAAACTTCTTATTATAAGAAACTCTTT.

This clone was detected only a few times. The V call is TRGV4, the J call TRGJ1 or TRGJ2. Looked up from germline, CDR1 is EGSTGY and CDR2 is YDSYTSSV. The J segment lost 6 bases and the V segment lost 0 bases, leaving 11 bases of the junction unmatched. The CDR3 sequence is 15 residues long. In DNA form, the CDR3 reads TGTGCCACCTGGGATGGGTCCTCCTGGAGTTATAAGAAACTCTTT. This codes for CATWDGSSWSYKKLF.

The V gene is TRGV9, the J gene TRGJ1 or TRGJ2. The CDR3 covers 14 residues. The V and J ends lost 3 bases and 7 bases, in that order; junction bases with no gene match: 12. From germline, CDR1 is GITISATS and CDR2 ISYDGTV (reference sequence). The CDR3: CALWEPKAGYKKLF. In DNA, the CDR3 is TGTGCCTTGTGGGAGCCAAAGGCGGGATATAAGAAACTCTTT.

The V and J genes are TRGV4 and TRGJ1 or TRGJ2. After removal of 3 bases from V and 8 bases from J, the junction contained 4 bases not matched to a gene. The CDR3 sequence is 11 residues long. Looked up from germline, CDR1 is EGSTGY and CDR2 is YDSYTSSV. CDR3 amino acids: CATWDQNKKLF. CDR3 coding DNA: TGTGCCACCTGGGATCAGAATAAGAAACTCTTT.

This chain connects TRGV3 to TRGJP2. Trimming cost V 0 bases and J 4 bases; bases outside gene matches: 8. The germline gives CDR1 VTNTFY, CDR2 YDVSTARD (reference sequence). The CDR3 consists of 16 residues. CDR3 protein: CATWDRPPVSDWIKTF. The CDR3 DNA is TGTGCCACCTGGGACAGGCCCCCCGTTAGTGATTGGATCAAGACGTTT.

This clone was counted a few times. The rearrangement uses TRGV9 and TRGJP1. V trimming: 0 bases; J trimming: 12 bases; junction bases outside the gene matches: 4. Germline CDR1 reads GITISATS; CDR2 reads ISYDGTV (reference sequence). The CDR3 covers 12 residues. DNA of the CDR3: TGTGCCTTGTGGGAGGTGCGTAGGTTCAAGATATTT. Protein product: CALWEVRRFKIF.